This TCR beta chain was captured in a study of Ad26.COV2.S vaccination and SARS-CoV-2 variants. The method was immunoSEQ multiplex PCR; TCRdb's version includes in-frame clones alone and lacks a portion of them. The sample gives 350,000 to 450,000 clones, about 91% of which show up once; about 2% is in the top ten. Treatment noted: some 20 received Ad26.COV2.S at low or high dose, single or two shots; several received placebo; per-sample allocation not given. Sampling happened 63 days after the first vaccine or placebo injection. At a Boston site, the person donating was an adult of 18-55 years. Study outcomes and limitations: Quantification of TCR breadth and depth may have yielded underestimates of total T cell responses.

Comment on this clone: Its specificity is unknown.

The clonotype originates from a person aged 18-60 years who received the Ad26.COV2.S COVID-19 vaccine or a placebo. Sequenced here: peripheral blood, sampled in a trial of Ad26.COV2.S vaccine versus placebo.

CDR3 bases: TGTGCCAGCAGGACAGGCCAACGTTCTGAAGCTTTCTTT. It translates to CASRTGQRSEAFF. The rearrangement links TRBV12-3 or TRBV12-4 to TRBJ1-1, with D possibly being TRBD1 (6 bases). This CDR3 contains 13 residues. The V end was cut by 6 bases, the J end by 6 bases, with 14 bases between.